This passage covers 15 T cell receptor beta chains from one sample sequenced in a study of OX40 agonist ivuxolimab in advanced cancers. Libraries were constructed by the immunoSEQ multiplex PCR assay. TCRdb's version of the immuneACCESS table is confined to in-frame rearrangements and falls short of the full clone set. An unresolved V gene accounts for under half of the shortfall where checked; the remainder is of unknown origin. The sample table shows approximately 80,000 clones, and about 90% are seen once. Approximately 7% of the sample lies in the top ten. Source: CD4+ or CD8+ T cells sorted from blood, taken in a trial of the OX40 agonist ivuxolimab. Receptors originate from an adult with an advanced solid tumor such as melanoma, head and neck, liver or kidney cancer.

This sequence joins TRBV15 and TRBJ2-5; no reliable D call. The CDR3 contains 12 residues. From germline, CDR1 is LNHNV and CDR2 YYDKDF (reference sequence). V was pared by 0 bases and J by 7 bases, with 6 bases between. DNA for the CDR3: TGTGCCACCAGCAGAGACACGCTGACCCAGTACTTC. Encoded protein: CATSRDTLTQYF.

This clone was found once. The chain has TRBV18 and TRBJ2-7; tentatively, D is TRBD1 (6 bases). The V gene's germline CDR1 is KGHSH and CDR2 LQKENI. The V end was cut by 2 bases, the J end by 2 bases, with 10 bases between. The CDR3 spans 14 residues. The DNA of the CDR3 is TGTGCCAGCTCACCAGAACAGGGTCCCTACGAGCAGTACTTC. Protein sequence: CASSPEQGPYEQYF.

The chain employs TRBV5-1 and TRBJ1-2, with a tentative D call TRBD1 (5 bases). V gave up 4 bases and J gave up 3 bases, with 16 bases separating them. CDR3 length equals 15 residues. Germline-derived CDR1 and CDR2 are SGHRS and YFSETQ. In nucleotides, the CDR3 is TGCGCCAGCAGCCCTGACAGTCGGCCTTACTATGGCTACACCTTC. Protein sequence: CASSPDSRPYYGYTF. The full variable domain, completed using reference TRBV5-1 and TRBJ1-2, is KAGVTQTPRYLIKTRGQQVTLSCSPISGHRSVSWYQQTPGQGLQFLFEYFSETQRNKGNFPGRFSGRQFSNSRSEMNVSTLELGDSALYLCASSPDSRPYYGYTFGSGTRLTVV.

V usage is TRBV2 and J usage is TRBJ2-2; the D is unclear. There are 14 residues in the CDR3. Germline values: CDR1 SNHLY, CDR2 FYNNEI. The germline V and J ends were trimmed by 2 bases and 4 bases, with 8 bases remaining between them. CDR3 coding DNA: TGTGCCAGCAGTGAATCCATCGGCACCGGGGAGCTGTTTTTT. Translated: CASSESIGTGELFF.

This chain links TRBV5-4 with TRBJ1-4; D might be TRBD1 (6 bases). The V gene lost 2 bases and the J gene lost 7 bases, with 12 bases spanning the gap. This CDR3 region has 14 residues. Germline lookup yields CDR1 SGHNT and CDR2 YYREEE (reference sequence). This chain's CDR3 is CASSLGQNPEKLFF. The DNA of the CDR3 is TGTGCCAGCAGCTTAGGACAGAACCCTGAAAAACTGTTTTTT. The entire variable domain, with the rest obtained from reference TRBV5-4 and TRBJ1-4, is as follows: ETGVTQSPTHLIKTRGQQVTLRCSSQSGHNTVSWYQQALGQGPQFIFQYYREEENGRGNFPPRFSGLQFPNYSSELNVNALELDDSALYLCASSLGQNPEKLFFGSGTQLSVL.

The CDR3 sequence is CATSLPRGPKNIQYF. The CDR3 DNA reads TGTGCCACCAGCCTACCACGTGGGCCCAAAAACATTCAGTACTTC. This sequence joins TRBV15 and TRBJ2-4; D is ambiguous. Germline lookup yields CDR1 LNHNV and CDR2 YYDKDF (reference sequence). This CDR3 has 15 residues. Between the trimmed V and J ends, which lost 5 bases and 2 bases, there was a span of 13 bases. The variable domain in full, completed from reference TRBV15 and TRBJ2-4, reads DAMVIQNPRYQVTQFGKPVTLSCSQTLNHNVMYWYQQKSSQAPKLLFHYYDKDFNNEADTPDNFQSRRPNTSFCFLDIRSPGLGDTAMYLCATSLPRGPKNIQYFGAGTRLSVL.

The chain recombines TRBV27 with TRBJ2-7; 10 bases map to TRBD2. Germline V gene data show CDR1 as MNHEY and CDR2 as SMNVEV (reference sequence). With 8 bases clipped from V and 9 bases from J, the junction kept 19 bases outside the gene matches. The CDR3 loop spans 16 amino acids. CDR3 loop: CASRPQPSGRAGRQYF. The DNA of the CDR3 is TGTGCCAGCCGACCCCAACCGAGCGGGAGGGCCGGACGGCAGTACTTC.

This chain links TRBV10-1 with TRBJ2-2; a possible D gene is TRBD1 (6 bases). This CDR3 is 15 amino acids long. V was cut by 5 bases and J by 4 bases, with 14 bases left in between. The germline gives CDR1 WNHNN, CDR2 SYGVQD (reference sequence). The CDR3 DNA follows: TGCGCCAGCAGTATCACAGGGTCCGGCACCGGGGAGCTGTTTTTT. It encodes CASSITGSGTGELFF.

V usage is TRBV28 and J usage is TRBJ2-7; the D gene is possibly TRBD2 (6 bases). Trimming pared 6 bases from V and 1 base from J, leaving 16 bases between. There are 15 residues in the CDR3. The V gene's germline CDR1 is MDHEN and CDR2 SYDVKM. The CDR3 DNA follows: TGTGCCAGCAGGAGAGCGGGTGGAGGGTCCTACGAGCAGTACTTC. It yields the protein CASRRAGGGSYEQYF. The entire variable domain, with the rest obtained from reference TRBV28 and TRBJ2-7, is as follows: DVKVTQSSRYLVKRTGEKVFLECVQDMDHENMFWYRQDPGLGLRLIYFSYDVKMKEKGDIPEGYSVSREKKERFSLILESASTNQTSMYLCASRRAGGGSYEQYFGPGTRLTVT.

The chain combines TRBV28 with TRBJ2-5; maybe TRBD2 (5 bases). The V end was cut by 8 bases, the J end by 9 bases, with 13 bases between. The CDR3 is 11 residues long. Germline values: CDR1 MDHEN, CDR2 SYDVKM. CDR3 protein: CASVPARAQYF. In DNA form, the CDR3 reads TGTGCCAGCGTTCCCGCGCGGGCCCAGTACTTC.

The J gene is TRBJ1-5, the V gene TRBV27; D gene unclear. Germline V lookup: CDR1 MNHEY, CDR2 SMNVEV (reference sequence). The CDR3 consists of 18 residues. Between the trimmed V and J ends, which lost 5 bases and 1 base, there was a span of 21 bases. The CDR3: CASSLAKGRGRSNQPQHF. CDR3 DNA: TGTGCCAGCAGTCTAGCTAAGGGAAGAGGGAGGAGCAATCAGCCCCAGCATTTT.

The V gene is TRBV18, the J gene TRBJ2-4; 10 bases are a match to TRBD1. The V and J ends lost 1 base and 5 bases, in that order; junction bases with no gene match: 2. This CDR3 contains 15 residues. Germline CDR1 KGHSH, CDR2 LQKENI. The CDR3 bases are TGTGCCAGCTCACCACAAGGACAGGGGGAAAACATTCAGTACTTC. It encodes CASSPQGQGENIQYF.

As regards this clone: The junction shows a germline mismatch at one end, possibly a read error. The same CDR3 can be traced to other DNA sequences in this sample. This chain joins TRBV11-3 and TRBJ2-7; 7 bases are a match to TRBD2. CDR1 and CDR2 from the germline V gene are SGHNT and YENEEA. There are 14 residues in the CDR3. CDR3 bases: TGCGCCAGCAGCGTGACTAGCCGGCCCTACGAGCAGTACTTC. The encoded protein is CASSVTSRPYEQYF. The variable domain in full, with the rest retrieved from reference TRBV11-3 and TRBJ2-7, is EAGVVQSPRYKIIEKKQPVAFWCNPISGHNTLYWYLQNLGQGPELLIRYENEEAVDDSQLPKDRFSAERLKGVDSTLKIQPAELGDSAVYLCASSVTSRPYEQYFGPGTRLTVT.

This clone was observed once. This chain uses TRBV18 with TRBJ2-7, with D maybe TRBD1 (5 bases). The germline V and J ends were trimmed by 1 base and 2 bases, with 9 bases remaining between them. This CDR3 is 14 amino acids long. From germline, CDR1 is KGHSH and CDR2 LQKENI. Here the CDR3 DNA reads TGTGCCAGCTCACCACATCCAGGGCCCTACGAGCAGTACTTC. As protein: CASSPHPGPYEQYF. Using reference TRBV18 and TRBJ2-7 for the parts outside the CDR3, the full variable domain is NAGVMQNPRHLVRRRGQEARLRCSPMKGHSHVYWYRQLPEEGLKFMVYLQKENIIDESGMPKERFSAEFPKEGPSILRIQQVVRGDSAAYFCASSPHPGPYEQYFGPGTRLTVT.

The V and J genes are TRBV2 and TRBJ2-3, with a possible D match to TRBD2 (6 bases). Germline CDR1 is SNHLY and CDR2 is FYNNEI. This CDR3 comprises 14 residues. Trimming removed 6 bases at V and 0 bases at J, with 10 bases between. In nucleotides, the CDR3 is TGTGCCAGCAGGCCGGGACTTAGCACAGATACGCAGTATTTT. Protein product: CASRPGLSTDTQYF.